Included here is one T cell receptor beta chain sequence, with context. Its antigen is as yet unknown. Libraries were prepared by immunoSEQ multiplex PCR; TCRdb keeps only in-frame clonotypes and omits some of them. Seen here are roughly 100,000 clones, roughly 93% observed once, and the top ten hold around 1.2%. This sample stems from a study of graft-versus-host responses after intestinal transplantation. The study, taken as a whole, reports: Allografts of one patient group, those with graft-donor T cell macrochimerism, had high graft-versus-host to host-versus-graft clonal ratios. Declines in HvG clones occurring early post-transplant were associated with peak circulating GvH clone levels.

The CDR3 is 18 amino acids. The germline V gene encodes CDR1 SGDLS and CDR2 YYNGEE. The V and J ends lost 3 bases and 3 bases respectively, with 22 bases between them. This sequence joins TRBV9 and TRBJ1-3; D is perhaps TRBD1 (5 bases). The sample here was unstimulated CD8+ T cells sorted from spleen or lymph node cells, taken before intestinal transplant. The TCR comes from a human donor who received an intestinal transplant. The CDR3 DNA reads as TGTGCCAGCAGCGCCCGCGGGGCGGATGAACTTCTTGGAAACACCATATATTTT. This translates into CASSARGADELLGNTIYF. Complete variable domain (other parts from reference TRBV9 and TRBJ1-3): DSGVTQTPKHLITATGQRVTLRCSPRSGDLSVYWYQQSLDQGLQFLIQYYNGEERAKGNILERFSAQQFPDLHSELNLSSLELGDSALYFCASSARGADELLGNTIYFGEGSWLTVV.